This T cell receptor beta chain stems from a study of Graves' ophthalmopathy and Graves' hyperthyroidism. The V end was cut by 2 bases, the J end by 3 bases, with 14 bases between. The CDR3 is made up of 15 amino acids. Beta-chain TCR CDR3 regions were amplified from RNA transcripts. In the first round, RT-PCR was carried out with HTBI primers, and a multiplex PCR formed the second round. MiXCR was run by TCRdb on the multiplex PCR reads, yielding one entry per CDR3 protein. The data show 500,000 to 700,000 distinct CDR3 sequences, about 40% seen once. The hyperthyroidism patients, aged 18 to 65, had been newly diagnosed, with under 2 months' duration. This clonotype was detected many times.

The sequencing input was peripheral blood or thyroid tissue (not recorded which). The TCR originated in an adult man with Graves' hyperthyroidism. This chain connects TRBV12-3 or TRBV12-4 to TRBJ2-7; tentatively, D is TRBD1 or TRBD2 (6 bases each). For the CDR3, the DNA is TGTGCCAGCAGTTTAAACGCCGAGGGGGGCTACGAGCAGTACTTC. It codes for CASSLNAEGGYEQYF.